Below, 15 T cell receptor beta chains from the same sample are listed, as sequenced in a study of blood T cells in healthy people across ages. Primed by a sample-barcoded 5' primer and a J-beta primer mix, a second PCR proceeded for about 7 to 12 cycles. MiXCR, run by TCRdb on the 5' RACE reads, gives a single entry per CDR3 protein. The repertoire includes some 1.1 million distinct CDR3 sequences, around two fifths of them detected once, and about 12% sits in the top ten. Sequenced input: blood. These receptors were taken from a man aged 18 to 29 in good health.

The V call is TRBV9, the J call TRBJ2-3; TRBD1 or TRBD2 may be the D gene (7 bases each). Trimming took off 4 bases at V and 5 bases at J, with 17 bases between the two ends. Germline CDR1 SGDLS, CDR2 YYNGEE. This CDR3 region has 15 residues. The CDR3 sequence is CASSPQQGREDTQYF. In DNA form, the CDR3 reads TGTGCCAGCAGCCCACAACAGGGGAGGGAAGATACGCAGTATTTT.

Here the CDR3 reads CASSPRGTSSEQYF. The DNA for the CDR3 is TGTGCCAGCAGCCCAAGAGGGACGTCTTCCGAGCAGTACTTC. The chain links TRBV13 to TRBJ2-7; D possibly uses TRBD1 or TRBD2 (5 bases each). Trimming pared 5 bases from V and 6 bases from J, leaving 17 bases between. The CDR3 totals 14 residues. Germline V gene data show CDR1 as PRHDT and CDR2 as FYEKMQ (reference sequence).

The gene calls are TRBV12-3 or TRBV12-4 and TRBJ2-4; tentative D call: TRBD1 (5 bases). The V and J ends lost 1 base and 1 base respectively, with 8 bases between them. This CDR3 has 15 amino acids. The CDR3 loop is CASSLGGKAKNIQYF. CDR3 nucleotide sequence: TGTGCCAGCAGTTTAGGGGGCAAGGCCAAAAACATTCAGTACTTC.

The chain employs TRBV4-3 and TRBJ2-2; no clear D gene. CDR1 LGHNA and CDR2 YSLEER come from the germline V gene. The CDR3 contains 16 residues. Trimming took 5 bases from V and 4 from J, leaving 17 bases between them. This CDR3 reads CASSVHTHLGTGELFF. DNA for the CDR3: TGCGCCAGCAGCGTCCACACCCATTTGGGCACCGGGGAGCTGTTTTTT.

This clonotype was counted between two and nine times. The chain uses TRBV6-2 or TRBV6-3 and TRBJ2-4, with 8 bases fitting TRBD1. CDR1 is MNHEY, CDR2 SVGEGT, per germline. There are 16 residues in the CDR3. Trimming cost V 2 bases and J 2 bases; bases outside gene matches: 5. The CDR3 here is CASSYGQGLTKNIQYF. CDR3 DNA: TGTGCCAGCAGTTACGGACAGGGCCTTACCAAAAACATTCAGTACTTC.

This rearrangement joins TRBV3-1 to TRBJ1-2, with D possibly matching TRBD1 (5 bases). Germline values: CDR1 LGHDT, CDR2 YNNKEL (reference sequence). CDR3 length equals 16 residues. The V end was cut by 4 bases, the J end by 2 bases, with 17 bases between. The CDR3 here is CASSPRVPWGNYGYTF. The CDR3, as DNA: TGTGCCAGCAGCCCCCGAGTGCCGTGGGGGAACTATGGCTACACCTTC.

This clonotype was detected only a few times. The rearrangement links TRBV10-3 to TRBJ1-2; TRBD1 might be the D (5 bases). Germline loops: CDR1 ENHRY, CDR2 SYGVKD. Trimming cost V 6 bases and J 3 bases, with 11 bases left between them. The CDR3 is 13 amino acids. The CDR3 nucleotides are TGTGCCATCAGAGAACAAGGGGACTATGGCTACACCTTC. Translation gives CAIREQGDYGYTF.

The CDR3 DNA is TGTGCCATCAGCTCGAGGAGGACGGACTATGGCTACACCTTC. Translation gives CAISSRRTDYGYTF. The chain is built from TRBV10-3 and TRBJ1-2; D gene ambiguous. The CDR3 contains 14 residues. V lost 6 bases and J lost 3, with 14 bases in between. CDR1 ENHRY and CDR2 SYGVKD come from the germline V gene.

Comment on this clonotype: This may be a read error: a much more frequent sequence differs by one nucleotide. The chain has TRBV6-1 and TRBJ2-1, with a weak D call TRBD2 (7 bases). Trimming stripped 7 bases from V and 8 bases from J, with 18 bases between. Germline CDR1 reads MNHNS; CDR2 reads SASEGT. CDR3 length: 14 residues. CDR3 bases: TGTGCCAGCAAGCCCCGTGCGGGGGCCCATGAGCAGTTCTTC. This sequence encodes CASKPRAGAHEQFF.

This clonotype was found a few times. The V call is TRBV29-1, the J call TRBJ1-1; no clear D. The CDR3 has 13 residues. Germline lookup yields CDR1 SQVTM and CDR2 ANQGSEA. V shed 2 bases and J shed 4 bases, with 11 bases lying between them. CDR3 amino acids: CSVESQWGTEAFF. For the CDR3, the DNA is TGCAGCGTTGAATCCCAATGGGGCACTGAAGCTTTCTTT.

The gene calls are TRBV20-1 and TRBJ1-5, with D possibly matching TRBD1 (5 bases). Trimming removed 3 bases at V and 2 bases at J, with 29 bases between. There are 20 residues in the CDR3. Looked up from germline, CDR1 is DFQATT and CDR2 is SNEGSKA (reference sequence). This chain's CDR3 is CSARKLYRDSGFWGNQPQHF. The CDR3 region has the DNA TGCAGTGCTAGGAAGCTCTACCGGGACTCCGGATTTTGGGGCAATCAGCCCCAGCATTTT.

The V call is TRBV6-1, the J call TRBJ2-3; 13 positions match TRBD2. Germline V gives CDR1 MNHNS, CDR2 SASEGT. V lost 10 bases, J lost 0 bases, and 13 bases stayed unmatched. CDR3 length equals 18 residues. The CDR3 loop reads CAITRGTSGDLSTDTQYF. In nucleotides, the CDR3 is TGTGCCATTACGCGAGGGACTAGCGGGGACCTTAGCACAGATACGCAGTATTTT.

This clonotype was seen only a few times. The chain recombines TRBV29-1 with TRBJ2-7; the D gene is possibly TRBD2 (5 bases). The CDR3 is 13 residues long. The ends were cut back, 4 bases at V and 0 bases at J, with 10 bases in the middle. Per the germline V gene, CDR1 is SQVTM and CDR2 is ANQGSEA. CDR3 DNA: TGCAGCGTTGGCAAAGGGAGCTCCTACGAGCAGTACTTC. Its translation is CSVGKGSSYEQYF.

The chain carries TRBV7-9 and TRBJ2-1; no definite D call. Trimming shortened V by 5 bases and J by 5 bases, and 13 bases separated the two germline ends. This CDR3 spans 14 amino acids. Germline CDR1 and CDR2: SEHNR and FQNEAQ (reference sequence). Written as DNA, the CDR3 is TGTGCCAGCAGCCCAACCGACGGAGACAATGAGCAGTTCTTC. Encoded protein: CASSPTDGDNEQFF.

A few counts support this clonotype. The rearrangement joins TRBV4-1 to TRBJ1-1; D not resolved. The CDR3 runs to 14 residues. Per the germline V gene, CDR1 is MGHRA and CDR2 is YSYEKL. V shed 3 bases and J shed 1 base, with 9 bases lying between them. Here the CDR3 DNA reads TGCGCCAGCAGCCACCTGGACGGGAACACTGAAGCTTTCTTT. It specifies CASSHLDGNTEAFF.